The 22 T cell receptor beta chains in this list originate from one sample, sequenced in a study of T cell changes during pregnancy in multiple sclerosis. Clones were sequenced by immunoSEQ multiplex PCR, and TCRdb holds only the in-frame ones, with some missing. The sample gives tens of thousands of clones, around 90% of which show up once; 5.7% is in the top ten. Material: CD8+ T cells from peripheral blood mononuclear cells, obtained before pregnancy. The receptors were gathered from a female donor with multiple sclerosis, enrolled in a pregnancy study.

J is TRBJ2-7 and V is TRBV7-8, with D unclear. V lost 5 bases, J lost 1 base, and 6 bases lay in between. Germline CDR1 reads SGHVS; CDR2 reads FQNEAQ. The CDR3 consists of 12 residues. CDR3 sequence: CASSPNSYEQYF. The DNA of the CDR3 is TGTGCCAGCAGCCCAAATTCCTACGAGCAGTACTTC.

The rearrangement links TRBV28 to TRBJ2-7; TRBD2 might be the D (5 bases). Germline V gene data show CDR1 as MDHEN and CDR2 as SYDVKM. V was cut by 7 bases and J by 5 bases, with 18 bases left in between. This CDR3 region has 14 residues. The CDR3 bases are TGTGCCAGCATCCCATCCGGGATCCGGAACGAGCAGTACTTC. Translating gives CASIPSGIRNEQYF.

This clone has just one count. The chain carries TRBV7-9 and TRBJ2-7; the D gene is possibly TRBD2 (5 bases). The germline gives CDR1 SEHNR, CDR2 FQNEAQ (reference sequence). The V and J ends lost 5 bases and 3 bases respectively, with 11 bases between them. This CDR3 has 13 amino acids. CDR3 coding DNA: TGTGCCAGCAGCCTCATCGCGGGCTACGAGCAGTACTTC. Translating it yields CASSLIAGYEQYF. The variable domain in full, completed from reference TRBV7-9 and TRBJ2-7, reads DTGVSQNPRHKITKRGQNVTFRCDPISEHNRLYWYRQTLGQGPEFLTYFQNEAQLEKSRLLSDRFSAERPKGSFSTLEIQRTEQGDSAMYLCASSLIAGYEQYFGPGTRLTVT.

This chain uses TRBV14 with TRBJ2-1; maybe TRBD1 (5 bases). The CDR3 has 12 amino acids. Germline-derived CDR1 and CDR2 are SGHDN and FVKESK. Trimming cost V 3 bases and J 13 bases, with 13 bases left between them. The CDR3 sequence is CASSHLGPIQFF. The CDR3 nucleotides are TGTGCCAGCAGCCACCTGGGGCCTATACAGTTCTTC.

The gene calls are TRBV29-1 and TRBJ2-7, with D possibly matching TRBD2 (5 bases). Germline CDR1 is SQVTM and CDR2 is ANQGSEA. V was clipped by 7 bases and J by 0 bases, with 13 bases between them. The CDR3 is 13 residues long. As DNA, the CDR3 is TGCAGCGCGGCGGGTGGGATCTCCTACGAGCAGTACTTC. Its protein is CSAAGGISYEQYF.

The V and J genes are TRBV7-9 and TRBJ2-2, with 9 bases aligning to TRBD1. V gave up 5 bases and J gave up 0 bases; unmatched junction bases: 4. Germline V gives CDR1 SEHNR, CDR2 FQNEAQ (reference sequence). The CDR3 extends over 16 amino acids. CDR3: CASSPRDRANTGELFF. For the CDR3, the DNA is TGTGCCAGCAGCCCTCGGGACAGGGCGAACACCGGGGAGCTGTTTTTT.

The rearrangement joins TRBV4-1 to TRBJ1-2; 10 bases line up with TRBD1. With 0 bases clipped from V and 1 base from J, the junction kept 5 bases outside the gene matches. The germline V gene has CDR1 MGHRA and CDR2 YSYEKL. The CDR3 is 17 amino acids. This CDR3 is CASSQDLGQGVNYGYTF. The CDR3 coding sequence is TGCGCCAGCAGCCAAGATCTAGGACAGGGGGTTAACTATGGCTACACCTTC.

The chain recombines TRBV4-1 with TRBJ2-7; 10 bases are a match to TRBD2. V lost 5 bases and J lost 4; bases outside the gene matches: 5. CDR3 size: 14 residues. CDR1 is MGHRA and CDR2 is YSYEKL in the germline V gene. CDR3 nucleotides: TGCGCCAGCAGCGGGCGGACTAGCGGATACGAGCAGTACTTC. Encoded protein: CASSGRTSGYEQYF.

V and J are TRBV27 and TRBJ2-3; D is possibly TRBD2 (6 bases). Trimming took off 4 bases at V and 0 bases at J, with 11 bases between the two ends. The CDR3 runs to 15 residues. CDR1 and CDR2 from the germline V gene are MNHEY and SMNVEV (reference sequence). The CDR3 reads CASSSIAASTDTQYF. The CDR3 DNA reads as TGTGCCAGCAGTTCAATAGCGGCCAGCACAGATACGCAGTATTTT.

J is TRBJ2-2 and V is TRBV5-1; TRBD2 agrees at 7 bases. The CDR3 sequence is 16 residues long. Germline lookup yields CDR1 SGHRS and CDR2 YFSETQ. The junction had 6 bases not matched to a gene; V was cut back by 3 bases and J by 1 base. CDR3 sequence (DNA): TGCGCCAGCAGCTGGACATTAGCGGGGAACACCGGGGAGCTGTTTTTT. Residues: CASSWTLAGNTGELFF. Combining the CDR3 with reference TRBV5-1 and TRBJ2-2 gives the whole variable domain KAGVTQTPRYLIKTRGQQVTLSCSPISGHRSVSWYQQTPGQGLQFLFEYFSETQRNKGNFPGRFSGRQFSNSRSEMNVSTLELGDSALYLCASSWTLAGNTGELFFGEGSRLTVL.

The chain links TRBV2 to TRBJ2-1; 8 bases fit TRBD2. The CDR3 is 14 amino acids. Losses at the gene ends were 4 bases for V and 9 bases for J; bases not matched to a gene: 8. CDR1 is SNHLY and CDR2 is FYNNEI in the germline V gene. The CDR3 bases are TGTGCCAGCAGTGGACGGGGGGGCCTGGGTGAGCAGTTCTTC. This codes for CASSGRGGLGEQFF.

In this sample, this clone is medium-sized (0.01 to 0.1%). The gene calls are TRBV27 and TRBJ1-5; D is ambiguous. Germline V gene data show CDR1 as MNHEY and CDR2 as SMNVEV (reference sequence). Trimming cost V 0 bases and J 6 bases, with 9 bases left between them. This CDR3 contains 14 residues. The CDR3 sequence: CASSLSGRLQPQHF. As DNA, the CDR3 is TGTGCCAGCAGTTTATCGGGCAGGCTTCAGCCCCAGCATTTT.

The genes are TRBV10-3 and TRBJ2-7, with D tentatively TRBD2 (5 bases). CDR1 and CDR2 from the germline V gene are ENHRY and SYGVKD. Trimming removed 2 bases from V and 4 bases from J, with 6 bases in between. The CDR3 sequence is 12 residues long. The CDR3, as DNA: TGTGCCATCAGTGAGCCGGGATACGAGCAGTACTTC. Translating gives CAISEPGYEQYF.

The chain carries TRBV7-3 and TRBJ1-2; D may be TRBD1 (5 bases). Germline lookup yields CDR1 SGHTA and CDR2 FQGTGA. Trimming removed 0 bases at V and 8 bases at J, with 13 bases between. The CDR3 runs 14 residues. Here the CDR3 DNA reads TGTGCCAGCAGCTTAACCGGAGGGGCAGGAGGCTACACCTTC. It specifies CASSLTGGAGGYTF.

This clone occurred once. V and J are TRBV5-5 and TRBJ1-5, with TRBD1 matching 7 bases. Germline CDR1 reads SGHKS; CDR2 reads YYEKEE (reference sequence). The V and J ends lost 4 bases and 0 bases, in that order; junction bases with no gene match: 10. CDR3 length equals 17 residues. The CDR3 region is CASSAKTGKYSNQPQHF. The CDR3 DNA reads as TGTGCCAGCAGCGCAAAGACAGGGAAATATAGCAATCAGCCCCAGCATTTT.

The CDR3 reads CASSPQEEGLAADTQYF. The DNA for the CDR3 is TGTGCCAGCAGTCCTCAAGAGGAAGGTTTGGCGGCAGATACGCAGTATTTT. The chain combines TRBV28 with TRBJ2-3, with D hard to call. V was cut by 5 bases and J by 4 bases, with 22 bases left in between. Germline lookup yields CDR1 MDHEN and CDR2 SYDVKM. The CDR3 extends over 17 amino acids.

This clone was observed once. This chain uses TRBV19 with TRBJ2-3; 7 nucleotides align to TRBD2. This CDR3 comprises 13 residues. The J segment lost 1 base and the V segment lost 8 bases, leaving 3 bases of the junction unmatched. Germline V lookup: CDR1 LNHDA, CDR2 SQIVND (reference sequence). DNA of the CDR3: TGTGCCAGTCCCCGGGGGGGCACAGATACGCAGTATTTT. Protein: CASPRGGTDTQYF.

For the CDR3, the DNA is TGTGCCACCAGCATGGGGCGCGAGCAGTACTTC. Its protein product is CATSMGREQYF. The rearrangement uses TRBV15 and TRBJ2-7; a possible D gene is TRBD1 (5 bases). The CDR3 is made up of 11 amino acids. Between the trimmed V and J ends, which lost 4 bases and 6 bases, there was a span of 7 bases. Germline V lookup: CDR1 LNHNV, CDR2 YYDKDF (reference sequence).

This clone was counted once. The genes are TRBV7-2 and TRBJ2-7; 8 positions agree with TRBD1. The V gene's germline CDR1 is SGHTA and CDR2 FQGNSA. The CDR3 spans 15 residues. With 2 bases clipped from V and 5 bases from J, the junction kept 8 bases outside the gene matches. This chain's CDR3 is CASSLQGALSHEQYF. CDR3 bases: TGTGCCAGCAGCTTACAGGGGGCGTTGAGCCACGAGCAGTACTTC.

The chain links TRBV5-5 to TRBJ1-5, with TRBD1 identical over 7 bases. Unmatched junction bases numbered 4, after V lost 0 bases and J lost 7 bases. Germline values: CDR1 SGHKS, CDR2 YYEKEE (reference sequence). The CDR3 is 14 residues long. The CDR3 nucleotides are TGTGCCAGCAGCTTGGACAGGGGAACCCAGCCCCAGCATTTT. Translation gives CASSLDRGTQPQHF.

The chain recombines TRBV19 with TRBJ2-3; weak D call: TRBD1 (5 bases). The V gene lost 3 bases and the J gene lost 4 bases, with 11 bases spanning the gap. Germline loops: CDR1 LNHDA, CDR2 SQIVND (reference sequence). There are 14 residues in the CDR3. The CDR3, as DNA: TGTGCCAGTAGTATCGCGCAGGGTTCAGATACGCAGTATTTT. This gives the protein CASSIAQGSDTQYF.

For the CDR3, the DNA is TGTGCCAGTAGGTCAAGACAGGGTCGGACCTACGAGCAGTACTTC. It encodes CASRSRQGRTYEQYF. The rearrangement joins TRBV19 to TRBJ2-7; 7 bases match TRBD1. There are 15 residues in the CDR3. Germline values: CDR1 LNHDA, CDR2 SQIVND (reference sequence). Trimming removed 6 bases from V and 2 bases from J; junction bases left unmatched: 10.